This TCR beta chain originates from a study of T cells and Merkel cell carcinoma outcomes. Study outcomes and limitations: Repertoire plus T-cell density reportedly predicted Merkel cell carcinoma outcomes.

This clone was picked up a small number of times. Its antigen is still unknown. The table came from immunoSEQ multiplex PCR; TCRdb's copy has only in-frame clones and leaves some out. The data hold more than 7,500 clones, with about 85% observed a single time. This CDR3 contains 13 residues. The V gene is TRBV21-1, the J gene TRBJ2-5; the table's D gene call, TRBD1, was not cross checked with the DNA. TRBV21-1 is a documented pseudogene. Material: tumor tissue from Merkel cell carcinoma. The source of this sequence is a human donor with Merkel cell carcinoma. The CDR3 region has the DNA TGTGCCAGCAGCAACCGGGACAGAGAGACCCAGTACTTC. Its protein is CASSNRDRETQYF.